Listed below are T cell receptor beta chains from one sample, sequenced in a study of blood T cell repertoires in COVID-19. The repertoire was sequenced with immunoSEQ multiplex PCR; TCRdb's copy has only in-frame clones and lacks some. The table records approximately 82,000 clones, 83% of them present only once. The sequenced material came from peripheral blood. These receptors were taken from a woman aged 55 to 70 with acute or convalescent COVID-19. The conserved cysteine and the conserved F or W are not part of the CDR3 here. Each record gives: V gene, CDR3 protein.

V gene: TRBV28
CDR3 protein: ASSLAGSANEKLF

V gene: TRBV6-1
CDR3 protein: ASSDPGRNTGELF

V gene: TRBV6-5
CDR3 protein: ASSPRDRPDGYT

V gene: TRBV5-5
CDR3 protein: ASSLVENSPLH

V gene: TRBV7-2
CDR3 protein: ASSRSPPRNEQF

V gene: TRBV7-3
CDR3 protein: ASSPDRASPLH

V gene: TRBV5-6
CDR3 protein: ASSFFAGVNHEQY

V gene: TRBV27
CDR3 protein: ASRAGTGFTGELF

V gene: TRBV5-1
CDR3 protein: ASTNGGQGNGELF

V gene: TRBV2
CDR3 protein: ASSRTGYNSPLH

V gene: TRBV7-9
CDR3 protein: ASGSGSYEQY

V gene: TRBV5-4
CDR3 protein: ASSSPGDTEAF

V gene: TRBV6-5
CDR3 protein: ASSYRGTSLNYGYT

V gene: TRBV2
CDR3 protein: ASSVGTMNTEAF

V gene: TRBV10-3
CDR3 protein: AISESPPGDSNQPQH

V gene: TRBV7-3
CDR3 protein: ASSLGTGRTGELF

V gene: TRBV2
CDR3 protein: ASSEQALGNTIY

V gene: TRBV5-1
CDR3 protein: ASSLAGESGNTIY

V gene: TRBV6-5
CDR3 protein: ASSYGGLAKNIQY

V gene: TRBV10-3
CDR3 protein: AISERQEYQETQY

V gene: TRBV5-1
CDR3 protein: ASSLKGSGRSSSYEQY

V gene: TRBV2
CDR3 protein: ASSDDTNTEAF

V gene: TRBV12-3/TRBV12-4
CDR3 protein: ASSFGSYEKLF

V gene: TRBV20-1
CDR3 protein: SASPRRGFNSPLH

V gene: TRBV7-9
CDR3 protein: ATTGTDNTGELF

V gene: TRBV19
CDR3 protein: ASSIRLQDTQY

V gene: TRBV4-1
CDR3 protein: ASSQVGGRRKTLH

V gene: TRBV5-1
CDR3 protein: ASSYTGGDTQY

V gene: TRBV3-1/TRBV3-2
CDR3 protein: ASSQNRVGEQY